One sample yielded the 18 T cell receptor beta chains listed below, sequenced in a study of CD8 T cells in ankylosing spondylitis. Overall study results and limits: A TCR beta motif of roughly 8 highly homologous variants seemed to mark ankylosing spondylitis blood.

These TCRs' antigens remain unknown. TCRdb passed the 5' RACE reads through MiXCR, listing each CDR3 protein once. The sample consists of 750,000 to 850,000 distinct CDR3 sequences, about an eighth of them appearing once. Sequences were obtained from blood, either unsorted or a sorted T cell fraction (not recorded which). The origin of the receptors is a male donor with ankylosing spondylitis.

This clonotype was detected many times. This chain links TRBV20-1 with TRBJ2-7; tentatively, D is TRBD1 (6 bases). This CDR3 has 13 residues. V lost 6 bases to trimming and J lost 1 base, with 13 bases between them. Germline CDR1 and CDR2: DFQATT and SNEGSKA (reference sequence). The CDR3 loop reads CSADWQGSYEQYF. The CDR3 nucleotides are TGCAGTGCCGACTGGCAGGGGTCCTACGAGCAGTACTTC.

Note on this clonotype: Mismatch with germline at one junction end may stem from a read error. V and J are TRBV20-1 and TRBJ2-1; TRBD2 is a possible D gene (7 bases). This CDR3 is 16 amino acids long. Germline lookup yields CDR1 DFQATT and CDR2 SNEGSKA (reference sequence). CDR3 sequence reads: CSTRGGDKSSYNEQFF. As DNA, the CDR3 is TGCAGTACTAGGGGGGGAGACAAGAGCTCCTACAATGAGCAGTTCTTC.

The chain's CDR3 is CSAPDQAGYGYTF. The CDR3 nucleotides are TGCAGTGCTCCCGACCAGGCGGGCTATGGCTACACCTTC. The chain joins TRBV20-1 to TRBJ1-2; D remains ambiguous. The germline V gene has CDR1 DFQATT and CDR2 SNEGSKA (reference sequence). With 5 bases removed from V and 4 bases from J, the gap between germline ends came to 14 bases. This CDR3 has 13 residues.

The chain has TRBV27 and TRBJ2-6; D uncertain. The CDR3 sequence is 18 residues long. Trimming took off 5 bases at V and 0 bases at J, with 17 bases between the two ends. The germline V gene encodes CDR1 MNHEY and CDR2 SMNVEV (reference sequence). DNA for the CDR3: TGTGCCAGCAGTCGTGCCAGCTCCGGCATCTCTGGGGCCAACGTCCTGACTTTC. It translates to CASSRASSGISGANVLTF.

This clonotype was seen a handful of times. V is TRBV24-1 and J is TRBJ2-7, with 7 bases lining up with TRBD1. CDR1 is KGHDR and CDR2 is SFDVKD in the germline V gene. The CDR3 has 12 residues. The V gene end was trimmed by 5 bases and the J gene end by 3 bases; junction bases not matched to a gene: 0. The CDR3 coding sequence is TGTGCCACCAGTGCAGGGGGCTACGAGCAGTACTTC. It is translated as CATSAGGYEQYF.

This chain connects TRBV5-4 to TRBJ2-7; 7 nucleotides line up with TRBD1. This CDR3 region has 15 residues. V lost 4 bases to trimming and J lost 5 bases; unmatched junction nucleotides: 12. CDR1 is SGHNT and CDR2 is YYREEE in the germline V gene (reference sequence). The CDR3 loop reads CASSRAAQGNDEQYF. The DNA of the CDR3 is TGTGCCAGCAGCCGAGCGGCACAGGGGAATGACGAGCAGTACTTC.

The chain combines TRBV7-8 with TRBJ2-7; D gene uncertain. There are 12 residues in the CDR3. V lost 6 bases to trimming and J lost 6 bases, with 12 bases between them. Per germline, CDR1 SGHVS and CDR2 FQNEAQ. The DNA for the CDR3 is TGTGCCAGCAGTACACTTCCGCTCGAGCAGTACTTC. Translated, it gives CASSTLPLEQYF.

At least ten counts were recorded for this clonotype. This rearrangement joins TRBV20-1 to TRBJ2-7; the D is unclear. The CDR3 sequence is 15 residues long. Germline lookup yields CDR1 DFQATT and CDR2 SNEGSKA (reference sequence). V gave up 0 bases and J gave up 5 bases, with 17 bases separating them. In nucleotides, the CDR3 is TGCAGTGCTAGAGATCCGGTTACCTTGATACACGAGCAGTACTTC. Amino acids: CSARDPVTLIHEQYF.

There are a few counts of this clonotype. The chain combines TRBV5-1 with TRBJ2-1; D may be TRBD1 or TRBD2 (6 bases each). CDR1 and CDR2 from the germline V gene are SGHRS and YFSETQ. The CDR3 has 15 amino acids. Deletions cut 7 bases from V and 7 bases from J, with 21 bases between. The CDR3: CASGSMWGAENEQFF. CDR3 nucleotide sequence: TGCGCCAGCGGAAGTATGTGGGGGGCTGAAAATGAGCAGTTCTTC.

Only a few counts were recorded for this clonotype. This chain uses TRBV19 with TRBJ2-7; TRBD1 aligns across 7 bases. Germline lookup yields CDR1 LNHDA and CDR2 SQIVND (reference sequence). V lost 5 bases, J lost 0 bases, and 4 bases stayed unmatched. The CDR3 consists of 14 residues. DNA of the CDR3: TGTGCCAGTAGTGCACAGGGGATCTCCTACGAGCAGTACTTC. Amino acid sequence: CASSAQGISYEQYF.

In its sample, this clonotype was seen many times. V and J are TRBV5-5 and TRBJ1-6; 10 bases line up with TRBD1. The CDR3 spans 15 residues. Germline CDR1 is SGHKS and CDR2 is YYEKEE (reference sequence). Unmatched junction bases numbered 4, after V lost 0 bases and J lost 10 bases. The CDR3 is CASSLDWDRGSPLHF. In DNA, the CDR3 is TGTGCCAGCAGCTTGGATTGGGACAGGGGCTCACCCCTCCACTTT.

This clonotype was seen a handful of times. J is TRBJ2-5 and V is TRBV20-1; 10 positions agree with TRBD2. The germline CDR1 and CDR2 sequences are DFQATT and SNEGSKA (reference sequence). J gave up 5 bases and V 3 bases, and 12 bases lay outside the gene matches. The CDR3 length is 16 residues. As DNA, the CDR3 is TGCAGTGCTAGCGACCATCTAGCGGGAGTGTATGAGACCCAGTACTTC. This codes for CSASDHLAGVYETQYF.

The CDR3 here is CSVDGGGIYNEQFF. The CDR3 nucleotides read TGCAGCGTTGATGGGGGGGGAATCTACAATGAGCAGTTCTTC. The chain is built from TRBV29-1 and TRBJ2-1, with 7 bases fitting TRBD2. V was clipped by 3 bases and J by 3 bases; unmatched bases: 5. Germline loops: CDR1 SQVTM, CDR2 ANQGSEA. The CDR3 sequence is 14 residues long.

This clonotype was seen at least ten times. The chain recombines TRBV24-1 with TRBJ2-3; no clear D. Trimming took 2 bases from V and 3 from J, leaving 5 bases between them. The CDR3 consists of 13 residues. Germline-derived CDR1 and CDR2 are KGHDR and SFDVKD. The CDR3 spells CATSDYETDTQYF. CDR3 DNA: TGTGCCACCAGTGATTATGAAACAGATACGCAGTATTTT.

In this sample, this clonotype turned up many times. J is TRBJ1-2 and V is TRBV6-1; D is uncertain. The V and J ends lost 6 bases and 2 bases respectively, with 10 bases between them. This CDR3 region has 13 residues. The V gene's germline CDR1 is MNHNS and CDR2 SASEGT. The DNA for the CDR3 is TGTGCCAGCAGCAACGACGGGAACTATGGCTACACCTTC. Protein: CASSNDGNYGYTF.

CDR3 sequence: CASRPDGSPLHF. The CDR3 region has the DNA TGTGCCAGCAGACCGGATGGTTCACCCCTCCACTTT. The V and J genes are TRBV12-3 or TRBV12-4 and TRBJ1-6, with no clear D. Trimming shortened V by 6 bases and J by 9 bases, and 9 bases separated the two germline ends. CDR3 length: 12 residues.

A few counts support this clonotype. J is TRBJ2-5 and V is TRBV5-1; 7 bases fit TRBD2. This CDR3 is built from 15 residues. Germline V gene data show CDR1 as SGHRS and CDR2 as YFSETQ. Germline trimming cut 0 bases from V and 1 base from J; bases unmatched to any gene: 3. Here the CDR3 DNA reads TGCGCCAGCAGCTTGGCAGGGACTATCCAAGAGACCCAGTACTTC. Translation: CASSLAGTIQETQYF.

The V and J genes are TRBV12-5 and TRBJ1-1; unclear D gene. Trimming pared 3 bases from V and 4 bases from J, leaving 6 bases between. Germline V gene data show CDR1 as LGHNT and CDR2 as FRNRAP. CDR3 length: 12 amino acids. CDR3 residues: CASGFFLTEAFF. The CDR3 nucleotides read TGTGCTAGTGGTTTCTTCCTCACTGAAGCTTTCTTT.